Each of the 26 T cell receptor beta chains below was sequenced from the same sample in a study of blood T cell repertoires in COVID-19. TCRdb's copy holds only in-frame clones and misses some; the assay was immunoSEQ multiplex PCR. Found here are approximately 160,000 clones, approximately 93% of them singletons; the top ten hold just under 2%. Material: peripheral blood. These receptors were collected from a woman in her sixties with COVID-19, enrolled during active disease.

The CDR3 nucleotides are TGCGCCAGCAGCTACCAGATATCTACGCAGTATTTT. It translates to CASSYQISTQYF. The V call is TRBV5-1, the J call TRBJ2-3; no firm D call. The CDR3 has 12 residues. CDR1 and CDR2 from the germline V gene are SGHRS and YFSETQ. The V end lost 3 bases, the J end lost 8 bases, and 10 bases lay between the germline ends. Complete variable domain (other parts from reference TRBV5-1 and TRBJ2-3): KAGVTQTPRYLIKTRGQQVTLSCSPISGHRSVSWYQQTPGQGLQFLFEYFSETQRNKGNFPGRFSGRQFSNSRSEMNVSTLELGDSALYLCASSYQISTQYFGPGTRLTVL.

This sequence joins TRBV5-6 and TRBJ1-6; possibly TRBD1 for D (6 bases). CDR1 is SGHDT, CDR2 YYEEEE, per germline. Deletions cut 1 base from V and 10 bases from J, with 12 bases between. The CDR3 loop spans 14 amino acids. CDR3 bases: TGTGCCAGCAGCTTGACAGGGTTATCCTCACCCCTCCACTTT. Translated: CASSLTGLSSPLHF.

The chain combines TRBV4-3 with TRBJ2-2; unclear D gene. The length of the CDR3 is 17 residues. Germline lookup yields CDR1 LGHNA and CDR2 YSLEER. V lost 0 bases, J lost 4 bases, and 15 bases lay in between. CDR3 residues: CASSQDRGTSLTGELFF. The CDR3 nucleotides are TGCGCCAGCAGCCAAGATAGAGGTACTTCCCTCACCGGGGAGCTGTTTTTT.

V gene TRBV4-3 combines with J gene TRBJ1-3; a possible D gene is TRBD1 (5 bases). V lost 0 bases to trimming and J lost 3 bases, with 9 bases between them. There are 15 residues in the CDR3. Per the germline V gene, CDR1 is LGHNA and CDR2 is YSLEER. The CDR3, as DNA: TGCGCCAGCAGCCAAGATTACACAGGTGGAAACACCATATATTTT. Translating gives CASSQDYTGGNTIYF.

The rearrangement links TRBV12-3 or TRBV12-4 to TRBJ1-2; TRBD1 matches 7 bases. The CDR3 sequence is 13 residues long. V trimming: 4 bases; J trimming: 3 bases; junction bases outside the gene matches: 2. CDR3 amino acids: CASSSGGHYGYTF. CDR3 nucleotides: TGTGCCAGCAGTTCAGGGGGTCACTATGGCTACACCTTC.

The rearrangement uses TRBV5-1 and TRBJ1-2; TRBD1 agrees at 8 bases. The CDR3 spans 16 residues. With 4 bases clipped from V and 3 bases from J, the junction kept 11 bases outside the gene matches. The germline V gene encodes CDR1 SGHRS and CDR2 YFSETQ. The CDR3 reads CASSPSDRGWDYGYTF. The CDR3, as DNA: TGCGCCAGCAGCCCATCCGACAGGGGTTGGGACTATGGCTACACCTTC.

The J gene is TRBJ1-2, the V gene TRBV6-5; TRBD1 might be the D (5 bases). Trimming shortened V by 7 bases and J by 4 bases, and 13 bases separated the two germline ends. The length of the CDR3 is 13 residues. Germline CDR1 and CDR2: MNHEY and SVGAGI. The CDR3 protein is CASIPGGSYGYTF. The CDR3 DNA reads TGTGCCAGCATCCCCGGGGGATCCTATGGCTACACCTTC.

The chain employs TRBV3-1 (or the pseudogene TRBV3-2) and TRBJ2-7, with 7 bases fitting TRBD1. The CDR3 contains 15 residues. CDR1 is LGHDT and CDR2 is YNNKEL in the germline V gene (reference sequence). V lost 1 base and J lost 4; bases outside the gene matches: 7. The CDR3 coding sequence is TGTGCCAGCAGCCAAGGTTCCGGACAGGTGTACGAGCAGTACTTC. Amino acids: CASSQGSGQVYEQYF.

The J gene is TRBJ1-5, the V gene TRBV18; the match to TRBD1 covers 10 bases. Germline V lookup: CDR1 KGHSH, CDR2 LQKENI. Germline trimming cut 6 bases from V and 5 bases from J; bases unmatched to any gene: 7. The CDR3 extends over 15 amino acids. The chain's CDR3 is CASSPGQGNYQPQHF. The CDR3 bases are TGTGCCAGCTCTCCGGGACAGGGGAATTATCAGCCCCAGCATTTT. Full variable domain (remainder filled in from reference TRBV18 and TRBJ1-5): NAGVMQNPRHLVRRRGQEARLRCSPMKGHSHVYWYRQLPEEGLKFMVYLQKENIIDESGMPKERFSAEFPKEGPSILRIQQVVRGDSAAYFCASSPGQGNYQPQHFGDGTRLSIL.

This rearrangement joins TRBV19 to TRBJ1-5; tentative D call: TRBD1 (5 bases). Trimming removed 3 bases from V and 3 bases from J, with 12 bases in between. Germline CDR1 reads LNHDA; CDR2 reads SQIVND (reference sequence). CDR3 length: 15 amino acids. In DNA form, the CDR3 reads TGTGCCAGTAGTATGGCTCAGGGATTCAATCAGCCCCAGCATTTT. This sequence encodes CASSMAQGFNQPQHF.

This sequence joins TRBV18 and TRBJ2-3; tentatively, D is TRBD1 (6 bases). The CDR3 loop spans 14 amino acids. The germline V gene encodes CDR1 KGHSH and CDR2 LQKENI. Deletions cut 4 bases from V and 3 bases from J, with 11 bases between. CDR3 bases: TGTGCCAGCTCACTACGGGACAAGACAGATACGCAGTATTTT. This translates into CASSLRDKTDTQYF.

The J gene is TRBJ1-6, the V gene TRBV5-8, with D tentatively TRBD1 (5 bases). V lost 4 bases, J lost 3 bases, and 11 bases lay in between. Germline-derived CDR1 and CDR2 are SGHTS and YDEGEE. This CDR3 has 15 amino acids. The CDR3 loop reads CASSLTRGYNSPLHF. CDR3 in DNA: TGTGCCAGCAGCCTCACAAGGGGCTATAATTCACCCCTCCACTTT.

This sequence joins TRBV2 and TRBJ1-1; possibly TRBD1 for D (5 bases). Trimming removed 6 bases from V and 5 bases from J, with 16 bases in between. This CDR3 is 14 amino acids long. Germline CDR1 is SNHLY and CDR2 is FYNNEI. Here the CDR3 reads CASRTDNSPTEAFF. The CDR3 bases are TGTGCCAGCAGAACGGACAATTCCCCAACTGAAGCTTTCTTT.

In nucleotides, the CDR3 is TGTGCCAGCAGTTACCCTTCGGCGGGAGGGGAGACCCAGTACTTC. This codes for CASSYPSAGGETQYF. V usage is TRBV6-2 or TRBV6-3 and J usage is TRBJ2-5, with 9 bases matching TRBD2. The CDR3 consists of 15 residues. Trimming removed 2 bases from V and 5 bases from J; junction bases left unmatched: 6. Germline V CDR1 and CDR2: MNHEY, SVGEGT.

V is TRBV18 and J is TRBJ2-7; D is unclear. V lost 2 bases and J 0 bases, leaving 11 bases between the germline ends. This CDR3 is built from 15 residues. Looked up from germline, CDR1 is KGHSH and CDR2 is LQKENI. For the CDR3, the DNA is TGTGCCAGCTCACCATCTGTCAGCGCCTCCTACGAGCAGTACTTC. Translated, it gives CASSPSVSASYEQYF.

The chain employs TRBV5-8 and TRBJ1-5, with D possibly matching TRBD1 (5 bases). Germline values: CDR1 SGHTS, CDR2 YDEGEE. The V gene lost 3 bases and the J gene lost 6 bases, with 16 bases spanning the gap. The CDR3 contains 15 residues. This CDR3 is CASSSEMGLRQPQHF. CDR3 sequence (DNA): TGTGCCAGCAGCTCTGAAATGGGACTTCGTCAGCCCCAGCATTTT.

In DNA form, the CDR3 reads TGTGCCAGCAGTTTTAGGATCCGGGACAGCAACTCCTACGAGCAGTACTTC. It translates to CASSFRIRDSNSYEQYF. This chain joins TRBV27 and TRBJ2-7; TRBD1 matches 7 bases. The J segment lost 0 bases and the V segment lost 3 bases, leaving 11 bases of the junction unmatched. There are 17 residues in the CDR3. CDR1 is MNHEY and CDR2 is SMNVEV in the germline V gene (reference sequence).

V is TRBV7-7 and J is TRBJ1-4, with TRBD1 as a possible D gene (5 bases). The CDR3 length is 14 residues. In germline, CDR1 is SSHAT, CDR2 FNYEAQ (reference sequence). V was pared by 5 bases and J by 8 bases, with 15 bases between. This CDR3 is CASSPDQGGEKLFF. Here the CDR3 DNA reads TGTGCCAGCAGCCCCGACCAGGGTGGGGAAAAACTGTTTTTT.

CDR3 coding DNA: TGTGCCAGCAGCCCCCGGGACCCACGGGAGGAGACCCAGTACTTC. It is translated as CASSPRDPREETQYF. The J gene is TRBJ2-5, the V gene TRBV27, with D possibly matching TRBD2 (6 bases). Trimming stripped 6 bases from V and 5 bases from J, with 19 bases between. The germline CDR1 and CDR2 sequences are MNHEY and SMNVEV (reference sequence). This CDR3 comprises 15 residues.

The V call is TRBV6-5, the J call TRBJ2-7; the match to TRBD1 covers 9 bases. Trimming removed 5 bases from V and 11 bases from J; junction bases left unmatched: 10. Per the germline V gene, CDR1 is MNHEY and CDR2 is SVGAGI. This CDR3 region has 13 residues. DNA for the CDR3: TGTGCCAGCAGTCGCAGGGACAGGGCTAAGAAGTACTTC. As protein: CASSRRDRAKKYF.

The chain links TRBV9 to TRBJ1-1, with D perhaps TRBD1 (5 bases). This CDR3 spans 15 amino acids. V shed 4 bases and J shed 0 bases, with 13 bases lying between them. Germline-derived CDR1 and CDR2 are SGDLS and YYNGEE. The CDR3 protein is CASSPLGGVNTEAFF. CDR3 coding DNA: TGTGCCAGCAGCCCCCTTGGGGGGGTGAACACTGAAGCTTTCTTT.

The rearrangement uses TRBV2 and TRBJ2-3; 11 bases line up with TRBD2. CDR1 is SNHLY and CDR2 is FYNNEI in the germline V gene. The CDR3 is made up of 16 amino acids. V lost 3 bases, J lost 3 bases, and 5 bases stayed unmatched. The CDR3 nucleotides are TGTGCCAGCAGTGACCCTAGCGGGGGGAAAACAGATACGCAGTATTTT. The encoded protein is CASSDPSGGKTDTQYF.

This rearrangement joins TRBV27 to TRBJ1-2; the D gene is possibly TRBD1 (5 bases). V was pared by 3 bases and J by 5 bases, with 19 bases between. The CDR3 is 16 residues long. Looked up from germline, CDR1 is MNHEY and CDR2 is SMNVEV (reference sequence). In nucleotides, the CDR3 is TGTGCCAGCAGTTTGGGGCGACTCCCAGTACTATATGGCTACACCTTC. It is translated as CASSLGRLPVLYGYTF.

The chain employs TRBV13 and TRBJ1-1; 7 positions agree with TRBD1. Germline-derived CDR1 and CDR2 are PRHDT and FYEKMQ (reference sequence). After removal of 6 bases from V and 2 bases from J, the junction contained 9 bases not matched to a gene. CDR3 length equals 15 residues. The CDR3 sequence is CASSHTGVGNTEAFF. CDR3 bases: TGTGCCAGCAGTCACACAGGGGTTGGAAACACTGAAGCTTTCTTT. Full variable domain (rest looked up from reference TRBV13 and TRBJ1-1): AAGVIQSPRHLIKEKRETATLKCYPIPRHDTVYWYQQGPGQDPQFLISFYEKMQSDKGSIPDRFSAQQFSDYHSELNMSSLELGDSALYFCASSHTGVGNTEAFFGQGTRLTVV.

The genes are TRBV11-3 and TRBJ2-5; tentatively, D is TRBD1 (7 bases). The CDR3 length is 15 residues. Between the trimmed V and J ends, which lost 1 base and 2 bases, there was a span of 11 bases. Germline values: CDR1 SGHNT, CDR2 YENEEA. The CDR3 region is CASSLGGTEQETQYF. The CDR3 nucleotides are TGTGCCAGCAGCTTAGGCGGGACAGAGCAAGAGACCCAGTACTTC.

The chain is built from TRBV9 and TRBJ1-3; D is uncertain. V was cut by 5 bases and J by 4 bases, with 13 bases left in between. This CDR3 has 14 residues. Germline CDR1 and CDR2: SGDLS and YYNGEE. As DNA, the CDR3 is TGTGCCAGCAGTTCTTCTTGGGCAGGAAACACCATATATTTT. It codes for CASSSSWAGNTIYF.